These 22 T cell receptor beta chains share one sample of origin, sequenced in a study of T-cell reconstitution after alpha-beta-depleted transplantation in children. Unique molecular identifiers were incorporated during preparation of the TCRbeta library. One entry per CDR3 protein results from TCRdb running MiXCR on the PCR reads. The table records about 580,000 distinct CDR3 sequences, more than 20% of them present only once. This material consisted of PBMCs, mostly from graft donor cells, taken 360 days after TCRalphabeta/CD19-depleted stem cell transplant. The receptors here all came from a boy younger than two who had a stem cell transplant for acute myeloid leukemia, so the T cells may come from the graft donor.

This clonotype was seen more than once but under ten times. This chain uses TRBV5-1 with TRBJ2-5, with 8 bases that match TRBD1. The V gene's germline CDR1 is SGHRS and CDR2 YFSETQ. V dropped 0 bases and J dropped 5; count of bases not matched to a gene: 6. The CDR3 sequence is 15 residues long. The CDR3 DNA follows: TGCGCCAGCAGCTTGGAACAGGGGGTACGGGAGACCCAGTACTTC. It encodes CASSLEQGVRETQYF.

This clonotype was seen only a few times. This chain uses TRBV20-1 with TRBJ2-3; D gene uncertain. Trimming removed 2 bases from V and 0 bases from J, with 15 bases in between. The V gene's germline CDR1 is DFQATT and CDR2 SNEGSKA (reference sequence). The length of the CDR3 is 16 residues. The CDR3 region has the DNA TGCAGTGCTAGAAACCGCACCTCGACTAGCACAGATACGCAGTATTTT. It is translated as CSARNRTSTSTDTQYF.

The DNA for the CDR3 is TGTGCCAGCAGAAGACAGGGCCTGTCCTACGAGCAGTACTTC. Its protein product is CASRRQGLSYEQYF. V usage is TRBV6-1 and J usage is TRBJ2-7; 7 bases map to TRBD1. Looked up from germline, CDR1 is MNHNS and CDR2 is SASEGT. The ends lost 6 bases at V and 1 base at J; junction bases unmatched: 6. CDR3 length: 14 amino acids.

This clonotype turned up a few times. The CDR3 DNA is TGTGCCAGCAGCTTAAGGGGAATTGGGGAGACCCAGTACTTC. Amino acid sequence: CASSLRGIGETQYF. J is TRBJ2-5 and V is TRBV7-2; maybe TRBD1 (5 bases). The V and J ends lost 2 bases and 5 bases respectively, with 12 bases between them. From germline, CDR1 is SGHTA and CDR2 FQGNSA. This CDR3 comprises 14 residues. Based on the CDR3 plus reference TRBV7-2 and TRBJ2-5, the full variable domain is GAGVSQSPSNKVTEKGKDVELRCDPISGHTALYWYRQSLGQGLEFLIYFQGNSAPDKSGLPSDRFSAERTGGSVSTLTIQRTQQEDSAVYLCASSLRGIGETQYFGPGTRLLVL.

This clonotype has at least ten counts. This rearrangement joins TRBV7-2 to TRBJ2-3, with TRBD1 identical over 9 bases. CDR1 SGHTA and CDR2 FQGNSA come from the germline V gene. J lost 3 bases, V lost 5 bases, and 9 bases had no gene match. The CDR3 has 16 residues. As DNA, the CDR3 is TGTGCCAGCAGCCCTAGACGGGACAGGGTAACAGATACGCAGTATTTT. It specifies CASSPRRDRVTDTQYF.

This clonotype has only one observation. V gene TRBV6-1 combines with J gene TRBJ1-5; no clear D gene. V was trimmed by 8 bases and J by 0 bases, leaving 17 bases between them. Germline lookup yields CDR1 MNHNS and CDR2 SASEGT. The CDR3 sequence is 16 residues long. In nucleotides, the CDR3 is TGTGCCAGCGGTCCTTACGGGGAGTATAGCAATCAGCCCCAGCATTTT. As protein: CASGPYGEYSNQPQHF.

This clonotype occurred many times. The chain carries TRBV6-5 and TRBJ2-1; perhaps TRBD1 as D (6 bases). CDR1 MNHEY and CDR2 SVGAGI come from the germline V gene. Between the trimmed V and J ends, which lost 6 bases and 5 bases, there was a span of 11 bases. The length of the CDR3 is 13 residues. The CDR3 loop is CASSRGQHNEQFF. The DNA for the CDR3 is TGTGCCAGCAGCCGCGGACAGCACAATGAGCAGTTCTTC.

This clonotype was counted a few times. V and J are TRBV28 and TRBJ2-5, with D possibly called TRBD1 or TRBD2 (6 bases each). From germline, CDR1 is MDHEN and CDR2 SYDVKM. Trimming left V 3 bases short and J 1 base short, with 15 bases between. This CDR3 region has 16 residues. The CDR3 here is CASSFSGGQPQETQYF. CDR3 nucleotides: TGTGCCAGCAGTTTTTCCGGGGGACAACCCCAAGAGACCCAGTACTTC.

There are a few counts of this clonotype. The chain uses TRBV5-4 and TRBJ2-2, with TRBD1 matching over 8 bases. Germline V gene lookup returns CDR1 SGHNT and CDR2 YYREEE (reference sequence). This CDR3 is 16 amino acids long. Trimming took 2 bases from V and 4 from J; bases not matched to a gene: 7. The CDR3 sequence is CASSFPGGRSTGELFF. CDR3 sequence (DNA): TGTGCCAGCAGCTTTCCAGGGGGCAGATCCACCGGGGAGCTGTTTTTT.

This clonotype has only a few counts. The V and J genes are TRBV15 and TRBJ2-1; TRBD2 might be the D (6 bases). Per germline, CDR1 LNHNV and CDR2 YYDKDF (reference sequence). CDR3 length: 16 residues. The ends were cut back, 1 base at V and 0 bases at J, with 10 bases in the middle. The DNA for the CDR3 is TGTGCCACCAGCAGAGGGGACTCCTACTCCTACAATGAGCAGTTCTTC. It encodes CATSRGDSYSYNEQFF.

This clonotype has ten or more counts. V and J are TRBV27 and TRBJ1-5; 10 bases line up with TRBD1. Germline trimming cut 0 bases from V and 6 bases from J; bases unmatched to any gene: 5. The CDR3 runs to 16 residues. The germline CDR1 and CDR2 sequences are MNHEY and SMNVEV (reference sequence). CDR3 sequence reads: CASSLSRQGASQPQHF. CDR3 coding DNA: TGTGCCAGCAGTTTATCGCGACAGGGGGCGAGTCAGCCCCAGCATTTT.

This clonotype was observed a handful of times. This CDR3 reads CASSSRQGRGGSPLHF. Written as DNA, the CDR3 is TGTGCCAGCAGCTCTAGACAGGGACGGGGTGGTTCACCCCTCCACTTT. The rearrangement joins TRBV13 to TRBJ1-6; 7 positions match TRBD1. This CDR3 region has 16 residues. Germline V lookup: CDR1 PRHDT, CDR2 FYEKMQ (reference sequence). The trim removed 4 bases at V and 9 bases at J, leaving 12 bases unmatched.

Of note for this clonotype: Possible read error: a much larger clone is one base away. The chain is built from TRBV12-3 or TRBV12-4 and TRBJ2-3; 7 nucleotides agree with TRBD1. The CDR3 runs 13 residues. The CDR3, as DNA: TGTGCCAGCAGTTTCCACGGGACAGATACGCAGTTTTTT. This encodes CASSFHGTDTQFF.

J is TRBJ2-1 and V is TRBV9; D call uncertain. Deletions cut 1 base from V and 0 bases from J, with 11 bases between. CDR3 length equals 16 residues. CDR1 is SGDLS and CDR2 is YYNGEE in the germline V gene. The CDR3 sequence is CASSVQVWSSYNEQFF. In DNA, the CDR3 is TGTGCCAGCAGCGTACAGGTCTGGAGCTCCTACAATGAGCAGTTCTTC.

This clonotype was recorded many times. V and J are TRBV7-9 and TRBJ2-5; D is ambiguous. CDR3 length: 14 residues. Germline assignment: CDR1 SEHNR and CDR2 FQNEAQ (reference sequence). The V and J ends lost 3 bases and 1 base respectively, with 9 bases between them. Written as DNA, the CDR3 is TGTGCCAGCAGCTTCGAAGGATTCCAAGAGACCCAGTACTTC. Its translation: CASSFEGFQETQYF.

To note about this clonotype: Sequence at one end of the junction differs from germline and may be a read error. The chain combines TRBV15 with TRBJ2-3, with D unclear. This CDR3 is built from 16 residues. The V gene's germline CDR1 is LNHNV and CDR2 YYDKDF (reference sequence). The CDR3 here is CATSRDPFLRTDTQCF. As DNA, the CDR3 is TGTGCCACCAGCAGAGATCCGTTTCTACGCACAGATACGCAGTGTTTT.

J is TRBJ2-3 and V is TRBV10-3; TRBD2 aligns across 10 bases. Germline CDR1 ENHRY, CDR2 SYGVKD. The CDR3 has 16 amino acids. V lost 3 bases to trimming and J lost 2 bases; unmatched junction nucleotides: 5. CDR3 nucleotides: TGTGCCATCAGTGACCGTAGCGGGGGGCCCACAGATACGCAGTATTTT. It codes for CAISDRSGGPTDTQYF.

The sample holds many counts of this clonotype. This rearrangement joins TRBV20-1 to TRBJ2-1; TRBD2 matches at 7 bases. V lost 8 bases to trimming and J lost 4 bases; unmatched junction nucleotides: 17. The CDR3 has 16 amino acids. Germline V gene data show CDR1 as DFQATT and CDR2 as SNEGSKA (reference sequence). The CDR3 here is CSPLRRTAGDYNEQFF. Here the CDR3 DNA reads TGCAGTCCCCTCAGAAGAACGGCGGGGGATTACAATGAGCAGTTCTTC.

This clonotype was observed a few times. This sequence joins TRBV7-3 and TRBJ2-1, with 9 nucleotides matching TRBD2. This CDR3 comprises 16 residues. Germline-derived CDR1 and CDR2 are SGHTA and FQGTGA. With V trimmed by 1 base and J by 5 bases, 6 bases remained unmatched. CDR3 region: CASSLMRGGLNNEQFF. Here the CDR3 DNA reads TGTGCCAGCAGCTTAATGCGGGGGGGCCTCAACAATGAGCAGTTCTTC.

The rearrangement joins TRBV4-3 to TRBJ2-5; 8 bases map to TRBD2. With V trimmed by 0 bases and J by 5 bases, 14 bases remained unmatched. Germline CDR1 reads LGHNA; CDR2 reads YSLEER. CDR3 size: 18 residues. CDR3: CASSQEGVAGPSRETQYF. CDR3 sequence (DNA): TGCGCCAGCAGCCAAGAAGGAGTAGCGGGGCCATCAAGGGAGACCCAGTACTTC.

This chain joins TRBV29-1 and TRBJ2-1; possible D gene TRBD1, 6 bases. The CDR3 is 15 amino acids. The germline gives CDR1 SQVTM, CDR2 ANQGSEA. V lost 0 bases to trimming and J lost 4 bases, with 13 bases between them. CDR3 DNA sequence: TGCAGCGTTGAAGATCACCAGGGGCTATACAATGAGCAGTTCTTC. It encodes CSVEDHQGLYNEQFF.

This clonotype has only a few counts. CDR3 protein: CASSRRRDPSGANVLTF. The CDR3 DNA reads TGTGCCAGCAGCCGCCGCAGGGACCCCTCTGGGGCCAACGTCCTGACTTTC. The rearrangement links TRBV12-3 or TRBV12-4 to TRBJ2-6, with D perhaps being TRBD1 or TRBD2 (5 bases each). The CDR3 is 17 residues long. Deletions cut 6 bases from V and 0 bases from J, with 15 bases between.